This TCR beta chain was recovered during a study of blood T cell repertoires in COVID-19. Study-wide background: COVID-19 samples collected from the United States, Italy and Spain covered acute and convalescent phases.

How the authors handled the data: Amplification with reference gene primers provided the estimates of nucleated cell counts. This table comes from immunoSEQ multiplex PCR, and its TCRdb copy is limited to in-frame clones, with some not included. For V, J and clone size, that table is used; D and trimming come from the DNA. The sample carries approximately 330,000 clones, roughly 90% recorded once. Germline loops: CDR1 SEHNR, CDR2 FQNEAQ (reference sequence). Trimming removed 5 bases at V and 5 bases at J, with 12 bases between. The CDR3 sequence is 13 residues long. J is TRBJ2-5 and V is TRBV7-9; the D gene is possibly TRBD1 (6 bases). The specimen was peripheral blood. The sequence derives from a man between 25 and 39 years old with COVID-19, enrolled during active disease. The CDR3 DNA reads as TGTGCCAGCAGCGCCGACAGGTTGGAGACCCAGTACTTC. Translating gives CASSADRLETQYF.